Shown below are 2 T cell receptor beta chains from a single sample sequenced in a study of T cell responses to AZD1222 COVID-19 vaccine. TCRdb's copy holds only in-frame clones and misses some; the assay was immunoSEQ multiplex PCR. The data hold about 150,000 clones, with 85% to 95% observed a single time. The input for sequencing was peripheral blood, taken on day 0 of AZD1222 vaccination. The receptors stem from an adult in good health.

V and J are TRBV7-7 and TRBJ2-3, with a tentative D call TRBD1 (5 bases). V lost 5 bases and J 3 bases, leaving 9 bases between the germline ends. This CDR3 has 13 amino acids. CDR1 and CDR2 (germline): SSHAT, FNYEAQ (reference sequence). CDR3 loop: CASSPQGTDTQYF. The CDR3 DNA follows: TGTGCCAGCAGCCCCCAGGGTACAGATACGCAGTATTTT.

J is TRBJ2-3 and V is TRBV9; no clear D. CDR3 length equals 13 residues. The ends were cut back, 4 bases at V and 5 bases at J, with 11 bases in the middle. Germline CDR1 is SGDLS and CDR2 is YYNGEE. CDR3 bases: TGTGCCAGCAGCCGAAGCCCAGGAGATACGCAGTATTTT. It translates to CASSRSPGDTQYF.